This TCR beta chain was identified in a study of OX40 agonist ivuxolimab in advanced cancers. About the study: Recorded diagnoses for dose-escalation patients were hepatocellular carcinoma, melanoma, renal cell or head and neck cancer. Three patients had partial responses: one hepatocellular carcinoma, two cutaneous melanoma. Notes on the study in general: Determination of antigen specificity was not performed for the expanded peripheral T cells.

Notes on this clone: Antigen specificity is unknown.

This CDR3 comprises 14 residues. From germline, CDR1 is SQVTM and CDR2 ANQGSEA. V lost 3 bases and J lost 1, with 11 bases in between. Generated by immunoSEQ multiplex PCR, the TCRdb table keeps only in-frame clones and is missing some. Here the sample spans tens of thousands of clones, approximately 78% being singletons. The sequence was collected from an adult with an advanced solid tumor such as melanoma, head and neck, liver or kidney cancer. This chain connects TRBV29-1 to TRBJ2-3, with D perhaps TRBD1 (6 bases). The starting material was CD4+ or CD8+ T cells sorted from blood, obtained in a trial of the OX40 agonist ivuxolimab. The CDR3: CSVEGAGGTDTQYF. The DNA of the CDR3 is TGCAGCGTTGAGGGGGCCGGGGGCACAGATACGCAGTATTTT.